This TCR beta chain was obtained from a study of shared clonotypes between healthy human individuals. Libraries were prepared by immunoSEQ multiplex PCR; TCRdb keeps only in-frame clonotypes and omits some of them. Seen here are approximately 440,000 clones, roughly 80% observed once, and the top ten hold around 12%. The CDR3 totals 13 residues. Losses at the gene ends were 9 bases for V and 4 bases for J; bases not matched to a gene: 6. Germline V gene sequence: CDR1 SGHNT, CDR2 YYREEE (reference sequence). The sequenced sample was PBMCs. The V and J genes are TRBV5-4 and TRBJ1-2, with 10 bases aligning to TRBD1. The TCR sequence derives from a woman between 40 and 55 years old in good health. Some clones in this sample may be carry-over from other donors' samples. In nucleotides, the CDR3 is TGTGCCATCCCCGGGACAGGGGTCTATGGCTACACCTTC. It translates to CAIPGTGVYGYTF.